Listed here are 17 T cell receptor beta chains from one sample, sequenced in a study of cytomegalovirus exposure and HLA in healthy donors. In the PCR, 60 Vbeta and 13 Jbeta primers were used. This table comes from immunoSEQ multiplex PCR, and its TCRdb copy is limited to in-frame clones, with some not included. The sample holds under 150,000 clones, roughly 72% seen once. Material for sequencing was PBMCs. The receptor source for this set is a woman aged 40 to 50 in good health and CMV-seropositive.

The rearrangement joins TRBV10-3 to TRBJ1-2, with 9 nucleotides matching TRBD1. Germline trimming cut 4 bases from V and 4 bases from J; bases unmatched to any gene: 7. The CDR3 loop spans 15 amino acids. Germline lookup yields CDR1 ENHRY and CDR2 SYGVKD. The CDR3 DNA sequence: TGTGCCATCAGTGGACCGGGACAGGGAGGCTATGGCTACACCTTC. Amino acids: CAISGPGQGGYGYTF.

The table lists this clone with a few counts. This rearrangement joins TRBV10-3 to TRBJ2-2; TRBD2 matches 8 bases. Germline CDR1 ENHRY, CDR2 SYGVKD. After removal of 5 bases from V and 6 bases from J, the junction contained 8 bases not matched to a gene. This CDR3 is 15 amino acids long. CDR3 protein: CAISPSGPTPGELFF. The CDR3 DNA follows: TGTGCCATCAGTCCTAGCGGGCCCACACCCGGGGAGCTGTTTTTT.

This clone was counted between two and nine times. The chain recombines TRBV6-1 with TRBJ1-4, with 7 positions matching TRBD1. This CDR3 region has 14 residues. CDR1 MNHNS and CDR2 SASEGT come from the germline V gene. J lost 8 bases, V lost 2 bases, and 5 bases had no gene match. The chain's CDR3 is CASSERGLREKLFF. In DNA, the CDR3 is TGTGCCAGCAGTGAAAGGGGGCTGAGGGAAAAACTGTTTTTT.

This chain joins TRBV30 and TRBJ2-5, with D possibly being TRBD2 (5 bases). This CDR3 contains 12 residues. Trimming shortened V by 0 bases and J by 4 bases, and 6 bases separated the two germline ends. Germline loops: CDR1 GTSNPN, CDR2 SVGIG (reference sequence). CDR3 loop: CAWSVEGETQYF. The CDR3 DNA sequence: TGTGCCTGGAGTGTAGAGGGAGAGACCCAGTACTTC.

The V call is TRBV19, the J call TRBJ1-2, with a weak D call TRBD1 (5 bases). Germline V gene data show CDR1 as LNHDA and CDR2 as SQIVND (reference sequence). This CDR3 spans 13 amino acids. Deletions cut 5 bases from V and 4 bases from J, with 11 bases between. In nucleotides, the CDR3 is TGTGCCAGTAGTGCAAAAAGGGGCTATGGCTACACCTTC. Its translation: CASSAKRGYGYTF.

The chain links TRBV9 to TRBJ1-2; 11 bases align to TRBD1. Per germline, CDR1 SGDLS and CDR2 YYNGEE. With 3 bases clipped from V and 6 bases from J, the junction kept 10 bases outside the gene matches. This CDR3 spans 16 amino acids. The CDR3 loop is CASSAYSGQGVDGYTF. CDR3 nucleotides: TGTGCCAGCAGCGCATACTCGGGACAGGGGGTAGATGGCTACACCTTC.

This chain connects TRBV5-1 to TRBJ1-5; 8 bases are shared with TRBD1. Germline V gene lookup returns CDR1 SGHRS and CDR2 YFSETQ. V lost 0 bases and J lost 6; bases outside the gene matches: 5. The CDR3 is 15 amino acids. Written as DNA, the CDR3 is TGCGCCAGCAGCTTGGCAGGGGGCGCGGGTCAGCCCCAGCATTTT. This codes for CASSLAGGAGQPQHF.

This clone was counted only a few times. The V and J genes are TRBV6-5 and TRBJ2-7; 7 bases are a match to TRBD1. V trimming: 5 bases; J trimming: 2 bases; junction bases outside the gene matches: 6. This CDR3 has 14 residues. Germline assignment: CDR1 MNHEY and CDR2 SVGAGI. The CDR3 is CASSDRTGPYEQYF. CDR3 in DNA: TGTGCCAGCAGTGATCGGACAGGACCCTACGAGCAGTACTTC.

This chain uses TRBV9 with TRBJ1-2; 8 bases agree with TRBD1. CDR1 is SGDLS and CDR2 is YYNGEE in the germline V gene. The CDR3 is 14 amino acids. The V gene end was trimmed by 3 bases and the J gene end by 8 bases; junction bases not matched to a gene: 9. CDR3 coding DNA: TGTGCCAGCAGCGGGACAGGGATGGTTGGAGGCTACACCTTC. It encodes CASSGTGMVGGYTF.

The chain has TRBV5-4 and TRBJ2-1; D is unclear. V lost 1 base and J lost 9, with 8 bases in between. The germline V gene has CDR1 SGHNT and CDR2 YYREEE (reference sequence). The CDR3 runs to 12 residues. CDR3 sequence (DNA): TGTGCCAGCAGCTTGCCCCTGAGTGAGCAGTTCTTC. Amino acids: CASSLPLSEQFF.

The chain carries TRBV19 and TRBJ1-5; 7 bases agree with TRBD1. This CDR3 contains 15 residues. Trimming took 5 bases from V and 3 from J; bases not matched to a gene: 7. Germline V gene sequence: CDR1 LNHDA, CDR2 SQIVND (reference sequence). In DNA, the CDR3 is TGTGCCAGTAGTCCACAGGGGTCTTACAATCAGCCCCAGCATTTT. It encodes CASSPQGSYNQPQHF.

J is TRBJ1-5 and V is TRBV5-6, with D maybe TRBD1 (5 bases). Germline assignment: CDR1 SGHDT and CDR2 YYEEEE. The CDR3 is made up of 14 amino acids. The V and J ends lost 6 bases and 3 bases respectively, with 13 bases between them. The CDR3 protein is CASTQGLNNQPQHF. The CDR3 DNA follows: TGTGCCAGCACTCAGGGCCTGAACAATCAGCCCCAGCATTTT. The full variable domain, its missing parts supplied by reference TRBV5-6 and TRBJ1-5, is DAGVTQSPTHLIKTRGQQVTLRCSPKSGHDTVSWYQQALGQGPQFIFQYYEEEERQRGNFPDRFSGHQFPNYSSELNVNALLLGDSALYLCASTQGLNNQPQHFGDGTRLSIL.

This clone came up a few times. The V call is TRBV5-1, the J call TRBJ1-2, with 9 bases identical to TRBD1. This CDR3 has 15 residues. The germline V gene has CDR1 SGHRS and CDR2 YFSETQ. J gave up 5 bases and V 2 bases, and 7 bases lay outside the gene matches. DNA of the CDR3: TGCGCCAGCAGCTTTTCTACAGGGGGCGGATATGGCTACACCTTC. Translating gives CASSFSTGGGYGYTF.

This chain connects TRBV7-8 to TRBJ1-5; D remains ambiguous. V shed 1 base and J shed 4 bases, with 5 bases lying between them. The CDR3 length is 13 residues. Germline loops: CDR1 SGHVS, CDR2 FQNEAQ. The CDR3 DNA is TGTGCCAGCAGCTTAGGGCAGAATCAGCCCCAGCATTTT. Protein sequence: CASSLGQNQPQHF. Full variable domain (rest looked up from reference TRBV7-8 and TRBJ1-5): GAGVSQSPRYKVAKRGQDVALRCDPISGHVSLFWYQQALGQGPEFLTYFQNEAQLDKSGLPSDRFFAERPEGSVSTLKIQRTQQEDSAVYLCASSLGQNQPQHFGDGTRLSIL.

The V gene is TRBV7-9, the J gene TRBJ2-1, with 9 bases aligning to TRBD2. The CDR3 runs to 15 residues. Germline lookup yields CDR1 SEHNR and CDR2 FQNEAQ (reference sequence). Germline trimming cut 6 bases from V and 10 bases from J; bases unmatched to any gene: 13. In DNA, the CDR3 is TGTGCCAGCAGTTTATTTACCGGGACTAGCATCGAGCAGTTCTTC. Encoded protein: CASSLFTGTSIEQFF.

This clone was detected a few times. The chain employs TRBV19 and TRBJ1-2; D gene unclear. V dropped 6 bases and J dropped 4 bases, with 15 bases sitting between them. Germline values: CDR1 LNHDA, CDR2 SQIVND (reference sequence). CDR3 length: 14 amino acids. The CDR3 sequence: CASRHGPTVYGYTF. CDR3 coding DNA: TGTGCCAGTAGGCATGGGCCCACCGTCTATGGCTACACCTTC.

The V gene is TRBV27, the J gene TRBJ2-1; 11 bases map to TRBD2. V lost 5 bases to trimming and J lost 4 bases; unmatched junction nucleotides: 7. Germline lookup yields CDR1 MNHEY and CDR2 SMNVEV (reference sequence). The CDR3 totals 16 residues. The CDR3 coding sequence is TGTGCCAGCAGTCCCCCCGGGACTAGCGGATACAATGAGCAGTTCTTC. This codes for CASSPPGTSGYNEQFF.